Listed here are 18 T cell receptor beta chains from one sample, sequenced in a study of metastatic and nonmetastatic thyroid tumors. TCRdb re-clonotyped the PCR reads via MiXCR. The sample yields fewer than 3,500 clones, 25% to 30% seen once. Patients had received no treatment of any kind before thyroid surgery. Sequencing was done on a sample of tumor tissue. These receptors originate from a female donor with papillary thyroid cancer or a benign thyroid nodule (not recorded which). Some clones in this sample may be carry-over from other donors' samples.

This clone appeared a few times. The rearrangement uses TRBV12-3 or TRBV12-4 and TRBJ2-1; unclear D gene. This CDR3 contains 11 residues. Trimming cost V 6 bases and J 8 bases, with 8 bases left between them. CDR3 protein: CASSLTDEQFF. DNA of the CDR3: TGTGCCAGCAGCTTGACGGATGAGCAGTTCTTC.

This chain connects TRBV6-9 to TRBJ1-2; D possibly corresponds to TRBD1 (5 bases). Germline V gene lookup returns CDR1 MNHGY and CDR2 SVAAGI. Trimming stripped 2 bases from V and 8 bases from J, with 12 bases between. The CDR3 length is 13 residues. The CDR3 region has the DNA TGTGCCAGCAGTTATCTGGCAGGGAGGGGCTACACCTTC. Its protein product is CASSYLAGRGYTF.

Of note for this clone: Lacking the conserved final phenylalanine or tryptophan, this CDR3 likely reflects a read error. The DNA is omitted, as the CDR3 cannot be located on it reliably, and the CDR3 follows TCRdb's listing. The V and J genes are TRBV6-2 or TRBV6-3 and TRBJ2-5; the table's D gene call, TRBD1, was not cross checked with the DNA. CDR1 is MNHEY and CDR2 is SVGEGT in the germline V gene. Including both end residues, the CDR3 is 14 amino acids long. The CDR3 reads CASSPHPYGYTFGS.

In this sample, this clone turned up a few times. The chain recombines TRBV6-1 with TRBJ2-7, with D possibly TRBD1 on 5 matching bases. The CDR3 has 11 amino acids. Between the trimmed V and J ends, which lost 7 bases and 4 bases, there was a span of 8 bases. Germline-derived CDR1 and CDR2 are MNHNS and SASEGT. For the CDR3, the DNA is TGTGCCAGCACAAAGGGGTACGAGCAGTACTTC. Amino acids: CASTKGYEQYF.

This clone was seen repeatedly, ten times or more. This could be a read error, since a much larger clone is one nucleotide away. Other DNA sequences in the same sample also yield this CDR3. The CDR3 is CAWALKGAVTDTQYF. The CDR3 DNA reads TGTGCCTGGGCGCTCAAGGGAGCGGTCACCGATACGCAGTATTTT. The rearrangement links TRBV30 to TRBJ2-3; possible D gene TRBD2, 5 bases. Looked up from germline, CDR1 is GTSNPN and CDR2 is SVGIG (reference sequence). The CDR3 loop spans 15 amino acids. V was shortened by 5 bases and J by 6 bases, with 21 bases between the two germline ends.

In its sample, this clone was seen a few times. The chain is built from TRBV28 and TRBJ2-2; TRBD2 matches 8 bases. V shed 3 bases and J 4 bases; nucleotides not matched to a gene: 10. This CDR3 is 17 amino acids long. Per germline, CDR1 MDHEN and CDR2 SYDVKM. The CDR3 reads CASSFRAFRGGTGELFF. In DNA, the CDR3 is TGTGCCAGCAGTTTCCGGGCCTTTCGGGGGGGCACCGGGGAGCTGTTTTTT.

The chain is built from TRBV27 and TRBJ2-1, with D uncertain. The V and J ends lost 2 bases and 2 bases respectively, with 13 bases between them. The CDR3 is 16 amino acids. In germline, CDR1 is MNHEY, CDR2 SMNVEV (reference sequence). CDR3 residues: CASSLRQWNPYNEQFF. CDR3 nucleotides: TGTGCCAGCAGTTTAAGGCAGTGGAATCCCTACAATGAGCAGTTCTTC.

This chain joins TRBV6-2 or TRBV6-3 and TRBJ1-3; D not resolved. The CDR3 totals 14 residues. Germline CDR1 is MNHEY and CDR2 is SVGEGT. The V and J ends lost 0 bases and 4 bases respectively, with 7 bases between them. This CDR3 is CASSYSPTGNTIYF. CDR3 coding DNA: TGTGCCAGCAGTTACTCTCCGACAGGAAACACCATATATTTT.

The chain is built from TRBV7-2 and TRBJ1-2, with D perhaps TRBD1 (5 bases). The CDR3 extends over 13 amino acids. V lost 5 bases and J 2 bases, leaving 9 bases between the germline ends. The germline gives CDR1 SGHTA, CDR2 FQGNSA. As DNA, the CDR3 is TGTGCCAGCAGCCAGGGACCGAACTATGGCTACACCTTC. The encoded protein is CASSQGPNYGYTF.

This clone is labeled medium-sized. The chain recombines TRBV19 with TRBJ2-2, with 11 bases that match TRBD1. V dropped 8 bases and J dropped 7; count of bases not matched to a gene: 12. Germline assignment: CDR1 LNHDA and CDR2 SQIVND (reference sequence). The CDR3 totals 16 residues. The CDR3 loop reads CASCPARTGGNGELFF. CDR3 nucleotide sequence: TGTGCCAGTTGCCCCGCCCGGACAGGGGGCAACGGGGAGCTGTTTTTT.

The chain joins TRBV5-6 to TRBJ2-7; D is unclear. V shed 4 bases and J shed 2 bases, with 16 bases lying between them. This CDR3 is 15 amino acids long. Looked up from germline, CDR1 is SGHDT and CDR2 is YYEEEE. CDR3 protein: CASSASAYEPYEQYF. CDR3 nucleotides: TGTGCCAGCAGCGCTTCAGCCTATGAACCCTACGAGCAGTACTTC.

The rearrangement uses TRBV6-1 and TRBJ2-7; perhaps TRBD1 as D (6 bases). This CDR3 is 14 amino acids long. Germline loops: CDR1 MNHNS, CDR2 SASEGT. Trimming stripped 4 bases from V and 0 bases from J, with 10 bases between. CDR3 amino acids: CASSADRNSYEQYF. DNA for the CDR3: TGTGCCAGCAGTGCGGACAGAAACTCCTACGAGCAGTACTTC.

By frequency in the sample, this clone is large (0.1 to 1%). CDR3 region: CATGGGPTGTQYF. The CDR3 coding sequence is TGTGCCACCGGGGGAGGGCCCACGGGGACCCAGTACTTC. The chain employs TRBV24-1 and TRBJ2-5; 7 nucleotides line up with TRBD2. The junction had 10 bases not matched to a gene; V was cut back by 9 bases and J by 7 bases. The CDR3 spans 13 residues. Germline V gives CDR1 KGHDR, CDR2 SFDVKD.

This sequence joins TRBV2 and TRBJ2-7, with 8 positions matching TRBD2. CDR3 length: 13 amino acids. Germline V CDR1 and CDR2: SNHLY, FYNNEI. V dropped 4 bases and J dropped 6; count of bases not matched to a gene: 5. CDR3 region: CASSGGREAEQYF. The CDR3 DNA reads as TGTGCCAGCAGTGGAGGGCGGGAGGCCGAGCAGTACTTC. The entire variable domain, with the rest obtained from reference TRBV2 and TRBJ2-7, is as follows: EPEVTQTPSHQVTQMGQEVILRCVPISNHLYFYWYRQILGQKVEFLVSFYNNEISEKSEIFDDQFSVERPDGSNFTLKIRSTKLEDSAMYFCASSGGREAEQYFGPGTRLTVT.

The CDR3: CSARTGTLLYGYTF. The CDR3 DNA sequence: TGCAGTGCTAGAACGGGCACCCTTCTCTATGGCTACACCTTC. V and J are TRBV20-1 and TRBJ1-2; D is undetermined. The ends were cut back, 2 bases at V and 4 bases at J, with 14 bases in the middle. CDR1 and CDR2 from the germline V gene are DFQATT and SNEGSKA (reference sequence). The CDR3 covers 14 residues.

By its share, this clone is large. V gene TRBV12-3 or TRBV12-4 combines with J gene TRBJ2-7, with 9 bases identical to TRBD1. V lost 5 bases, J lost 0 bases, and 2 bases stayed unmatched. The CDR3 consists of 14 residues. CDR3 sequence reads: CASSRTGVSYEQYF. The CDR3 bases are TGTGCCAGCAGTCGGACAGGGGTCTCCTACGAGCAGTACTTC.

This clone rates as medium-sized (0.01 to 0.1%). The chain recombines TRBV20-1 with TRBJ2-3; the D call may be TRBD1 or TRBD2 (6 bases each). Germline CDR1 is DFQATT and CDR2 is SNEGSKA (reference sequence). The CDR3 runs to 15 residues. V dropped 3 bases and J dropped 3 bases, with 16 bases sitting between them. The CDR3 DNA follows: TGCAGTGCTAGTGCCGGGGGCGTGGGGACAGATACGCAGTATTTT. Amino acid sequence: CSASAGGVGTDTQYF.

Relative to its sample, this clone is medium-sized (0.01 to 0.1%). V usage is TRBV29-1 and J usage is TRBJ2-1; 7 bases align to TRBD2. Trimming took 3 bases from V and 7 from J; bases not matched to a gene: 6. The CDR3 consists of 13 residues. In germline, CDR1 is SQVTM, CDR2 ANQGSEA. The CDR3, as DNA: TGCAGCGTTGAGGGGACTATAGCGAATGAGCAGTTCTTC. Translating it yields CSVEGTIANEQFF.